The entry that follows covers one T cell receptor beta chain sequence. As handled by the study authors: Estimated nucleated cell counts came from reference gene primer amplification. Here immunoSEQ multiplex PCR was the method, and the copy in TCRdb shows in-frame clones only, minus some. The V and J calls and clone size were taken over from that table, and D and trimming were inferred from the DNA. The table shows over 45,000 clones, with 60% to 80% occurring only once. This record belongs to a study of blood T cell repertoires in COVID-19. Study in general: From the United States, Italy and Spain came samples of acute and convalescent COVID-19. Sources were T cells, B-cell-depleted T cells, or PBMCs; the material itself was cDNA or gDNA.

There are 14 residues in the CDR3. Trimming stripped 8 bases from V and 2 bases from J, with 13 bases between. From germline, CDR1 is LGHDT and CDR2 YNNKEL (reference sequence). Sequencing input: peripheral blood. The chain combines TRBV3-1 (or the pseudogene TRBV3-2) with TRBJ1-5, with a possible D match to TRBD1 (5 bases). The TCR originated in a human donor with active or convalescent COVID-19. The donor label of this sample is uncertain. The chain's CDR3 is CASGGTGGNQPQHF. Here the CDR3 DNA reads TGTGCCAGCGGGGGAACGGGAGGCAATCAGCCCCAGCATTTT.